This T cell receptor (beta chain) was observed in a study of blood T cell repertoires in COVID-19. About the research overall: Material from acute and convalescent COVID-19 was sourced from the United States, Italy and Spain. T cells, B-cell-depleted T cells, or PBMCs provided the cDNA or gDNA that served as material.

Source study methods: It was from reference gene primer amplification that nucleated cell counts were estimated. TCRdb's copy holds only in-frame clones and misses some; the assay was immunoSEQ multiplex PCR. D and trimming come from the DNA, and the V and J calls and clone size come from that table. The sample has under 75,000 clones, roughly 88% seen once; the top ten hold 3.5%. The J segment lost 10 bases and the V segment lost 7 bases, leaving 14 bases of the junction unmatched. CDR1 is LNHDA, CDR2 SQIVND, per germline (reference sequence). The CDR3 is made up of 17 amino acids. Sequencing used peripheral blood. This clonotype originated in a man aged 50 or older with active COVID-19. This rearrangement joins TRBV19 to TRBJ2-1, with 15 nucleotides matching TRBD2. The CDR3 DNA is TGTGCCAGTACCCCTGACCCTCCGGGACTAGCGGGGGGCGAGCAGTTCTTC. Its protein product is CASTPDPPGLAGGEQFF.